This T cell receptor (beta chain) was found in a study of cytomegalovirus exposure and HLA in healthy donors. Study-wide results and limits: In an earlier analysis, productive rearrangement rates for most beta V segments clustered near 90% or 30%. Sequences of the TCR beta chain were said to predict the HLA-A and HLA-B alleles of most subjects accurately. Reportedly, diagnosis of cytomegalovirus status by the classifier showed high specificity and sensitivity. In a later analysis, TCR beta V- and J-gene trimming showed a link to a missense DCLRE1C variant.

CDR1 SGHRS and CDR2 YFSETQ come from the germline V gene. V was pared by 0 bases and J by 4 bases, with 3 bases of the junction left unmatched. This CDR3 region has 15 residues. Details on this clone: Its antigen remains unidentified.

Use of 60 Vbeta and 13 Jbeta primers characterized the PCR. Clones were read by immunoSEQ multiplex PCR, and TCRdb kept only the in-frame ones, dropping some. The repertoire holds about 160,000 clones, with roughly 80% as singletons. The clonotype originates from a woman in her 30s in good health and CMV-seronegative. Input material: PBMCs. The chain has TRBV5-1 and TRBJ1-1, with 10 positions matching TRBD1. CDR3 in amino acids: CASSLVGTGATEAFF. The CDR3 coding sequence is TGCGCCAGCAGCTTGGTAGGGACAGGGGCCACTGAAGCTTTCTTT.